The text below deals with one T cell receptor beta chain. Germline CDR1 and CDR2: SGHDT and YYEEEE. Trimming removed 4 bases from V and 3 bases from J, with 17 bases in between. CDR3 length: 15 residues. This sample is drawn from a study of cytomegalovirus exposure and HLA in healthy donors. Some clones are missing from TCRdb's copy, which holds only in-frame ones; the method was immunoSEQ multiplex PCR. The data contain more than 85,000 clones, 86% of them seen just once; the ten biggest clones take up roughly 4%. The chain combines TRBV5-6 with TRBJ2-7; tentative D call: TRBD1 (6 bases). The receptor was derived from a woman under 30 in good health and CMV-seropositive. The sequenced sample was PBMCs. The CDR3 loop is CASSPLGTTLYEQYF. The CDR3 DNA follows: TGTGCCAGCAGCCCCCTCGGGACAACACTCTACGAGCAGTACTTC. The full variable domain, its missing parts supplied by reference TRBV5-6 and TRBJ2-7, is DAGVTQSPTHLIKTRGQQVTLRCSPKSGHDTVSWYQQALGQGPQFIFQYYEEEERQRGNFPDRFSGHQFPNYSSELNVNALLLGDSALYLCASSPLGTTLYEQYFGPGTRLTVT.